This TCR beta chain was captured by sequencing in a study of blood T cells in healthy people across ages. This clonotype is classed as medium-sized (0.01 to 0.1%). With a J-beta primer mix and a sample-barcoded 5' primer, a second PCR ran roughly 7 to 11 cycles. One entry per CDR3 protein, called by TCRdb with MiXCR from the 5' RACE reads. The data show about 630,000 distinct CDR3 sequences, around 20% seen once. Isolating PBMCs gave at least 6.5 million of these cells per sample. The origin of this receptor is a man aged 70 or older in good health. The sequenced sample consisted of blood.

The CDR3 is CASSGLEGGGQPQHF. Written as DNA, the CDR3 is TGTGCCAGCAGTGGGTTGGAGGGGGGTGGGCAGCCCCAGCATTTT. V gene TRBV2 combines with J gene TRBJ1-5; maybe TRBD1 (6 bases). V lost 4 bases and J 7 bases, leaving 17 bases between the germline ends. This CDR3 region has 15 residues. Germline loops: CDR1 SNHLY, CDR2 FYNNEI.